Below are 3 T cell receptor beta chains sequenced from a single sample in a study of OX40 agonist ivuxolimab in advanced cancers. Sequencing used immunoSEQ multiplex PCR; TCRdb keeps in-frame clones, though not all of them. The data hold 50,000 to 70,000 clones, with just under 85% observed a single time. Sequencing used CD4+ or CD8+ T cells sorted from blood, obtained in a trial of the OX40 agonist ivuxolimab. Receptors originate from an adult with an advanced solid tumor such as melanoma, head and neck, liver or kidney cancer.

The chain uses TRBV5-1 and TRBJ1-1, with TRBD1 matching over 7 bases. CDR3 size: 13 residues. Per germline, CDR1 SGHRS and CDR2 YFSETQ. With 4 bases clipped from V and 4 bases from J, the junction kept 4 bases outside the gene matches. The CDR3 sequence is CASSGDRVTEAFF. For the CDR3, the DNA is TGCGCCAGCAGCGGCGACAGGGTCACTGAAGCTTTCTTT. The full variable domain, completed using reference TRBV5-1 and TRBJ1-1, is KAGVTQTPRYLIKTRGQQVTLSCSPISGHRSVSWYQQTPGQGLQFLFEYFSETQRNKGNFPGRFSGRQFSNSRSEMNVSTLELGDSALYLCASSGDRVTEAFFGQGTRLTVV.

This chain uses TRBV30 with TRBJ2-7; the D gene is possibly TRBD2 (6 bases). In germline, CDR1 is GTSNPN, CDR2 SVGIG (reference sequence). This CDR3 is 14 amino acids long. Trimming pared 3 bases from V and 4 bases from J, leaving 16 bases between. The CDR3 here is CAWSLERGFYEQYF. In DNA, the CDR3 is TGTGCCTGGAGCCTCGAACGGGGGTTTTACGAGCAGTACTTC.

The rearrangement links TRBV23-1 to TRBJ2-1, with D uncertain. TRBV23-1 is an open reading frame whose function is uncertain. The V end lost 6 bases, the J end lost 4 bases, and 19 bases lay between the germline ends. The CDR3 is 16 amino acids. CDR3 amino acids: CASRPYSACIYNEQFF. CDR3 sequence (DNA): TGCGCCAGCAGACCCTACAGCGCGTGTATATACAATGAGCAGTTCTTC.